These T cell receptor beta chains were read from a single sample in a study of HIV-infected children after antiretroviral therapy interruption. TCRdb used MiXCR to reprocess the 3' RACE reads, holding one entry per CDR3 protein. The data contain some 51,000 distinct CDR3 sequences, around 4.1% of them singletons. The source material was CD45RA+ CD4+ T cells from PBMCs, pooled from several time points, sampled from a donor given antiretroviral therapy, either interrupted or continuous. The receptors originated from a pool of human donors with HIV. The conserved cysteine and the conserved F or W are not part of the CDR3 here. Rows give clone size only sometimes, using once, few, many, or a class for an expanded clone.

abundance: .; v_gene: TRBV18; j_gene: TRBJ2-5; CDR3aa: ASSPHEGGNQY
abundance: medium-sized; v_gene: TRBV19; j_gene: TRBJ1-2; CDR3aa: ASTRGQGGYT
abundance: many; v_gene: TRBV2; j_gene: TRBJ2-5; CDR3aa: ASRGEETQY
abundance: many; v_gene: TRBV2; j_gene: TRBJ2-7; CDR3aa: ASSVEEQY
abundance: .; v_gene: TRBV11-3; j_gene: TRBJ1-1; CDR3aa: ASSRAAAAF
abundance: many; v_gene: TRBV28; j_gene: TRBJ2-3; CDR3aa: ASRGGQATDTQY
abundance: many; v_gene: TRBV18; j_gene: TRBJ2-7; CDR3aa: ASSPRLSEQY
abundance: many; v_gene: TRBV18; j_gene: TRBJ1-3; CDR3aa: ASSPPGWLGSGNTIY
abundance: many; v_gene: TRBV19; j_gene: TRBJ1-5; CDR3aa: ASSPLGQNSKQPQH
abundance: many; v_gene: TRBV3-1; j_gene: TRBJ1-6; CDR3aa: ASSLLDVTNSPLH
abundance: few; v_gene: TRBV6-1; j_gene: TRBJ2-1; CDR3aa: ASSEVAGGIDEQF
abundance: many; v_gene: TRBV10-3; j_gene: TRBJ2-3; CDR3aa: AISEPGGQSTDTQY
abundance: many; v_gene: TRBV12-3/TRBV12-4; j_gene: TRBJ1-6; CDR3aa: ASSPIGQGLH
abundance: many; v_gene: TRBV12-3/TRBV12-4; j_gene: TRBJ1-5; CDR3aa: ASSRRTQQPQH
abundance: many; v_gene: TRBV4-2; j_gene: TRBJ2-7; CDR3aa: ASSQDTGDSPHY
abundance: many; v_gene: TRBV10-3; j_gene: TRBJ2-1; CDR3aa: AIREGDRYNEQF
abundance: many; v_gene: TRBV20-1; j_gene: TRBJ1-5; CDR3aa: SARPGRGQPQH
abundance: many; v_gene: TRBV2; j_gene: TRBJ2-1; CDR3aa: ASSQAESHEQF
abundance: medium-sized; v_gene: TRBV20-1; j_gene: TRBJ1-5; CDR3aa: SASRDDNQPQH
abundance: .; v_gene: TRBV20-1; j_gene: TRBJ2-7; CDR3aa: SARTTGAYEQY
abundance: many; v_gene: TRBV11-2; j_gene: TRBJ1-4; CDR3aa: ASSLNEKLF
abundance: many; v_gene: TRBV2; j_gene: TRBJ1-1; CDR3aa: ASNRGWDTEAF
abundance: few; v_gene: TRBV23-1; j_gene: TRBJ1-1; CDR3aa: ASSQGGWNPGVPFEAF
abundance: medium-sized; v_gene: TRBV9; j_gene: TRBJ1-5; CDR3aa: ASSVGGGLYSDQPQH
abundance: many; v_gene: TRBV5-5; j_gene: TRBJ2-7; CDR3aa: ASSGLTSAEQY
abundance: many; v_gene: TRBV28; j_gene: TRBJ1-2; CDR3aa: ASSSRVYGYT
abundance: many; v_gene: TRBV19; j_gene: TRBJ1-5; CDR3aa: ASSAFGTANQPQH
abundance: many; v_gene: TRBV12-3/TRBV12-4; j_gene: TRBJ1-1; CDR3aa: ASSFGQGYAEAF
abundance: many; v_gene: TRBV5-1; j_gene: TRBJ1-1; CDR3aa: ASSWASNGEAF
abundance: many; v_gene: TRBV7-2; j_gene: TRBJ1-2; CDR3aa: ASSLASGFNYGYT
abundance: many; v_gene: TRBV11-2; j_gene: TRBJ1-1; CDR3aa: ASSLGGTRNTEAF
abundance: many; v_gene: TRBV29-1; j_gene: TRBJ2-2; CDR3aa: SVLPGQGTRELF
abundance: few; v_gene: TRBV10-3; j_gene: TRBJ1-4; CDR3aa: AISEGKGFFPH
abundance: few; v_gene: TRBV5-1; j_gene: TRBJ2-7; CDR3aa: PSSPVGSGAYREQY
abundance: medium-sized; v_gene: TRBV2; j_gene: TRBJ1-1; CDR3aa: ASSEALEGTNTEAF
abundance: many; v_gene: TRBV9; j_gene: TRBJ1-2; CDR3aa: ASSVKNYGYT
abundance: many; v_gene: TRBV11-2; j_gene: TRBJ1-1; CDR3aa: ASSLIGGGTEAF
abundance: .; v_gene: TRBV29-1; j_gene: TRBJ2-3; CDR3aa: SVEDGSDTQY
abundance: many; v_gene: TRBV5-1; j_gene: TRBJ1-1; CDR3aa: ASSFNENTEAF
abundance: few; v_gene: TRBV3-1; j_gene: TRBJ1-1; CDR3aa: ASSQTNTEAF